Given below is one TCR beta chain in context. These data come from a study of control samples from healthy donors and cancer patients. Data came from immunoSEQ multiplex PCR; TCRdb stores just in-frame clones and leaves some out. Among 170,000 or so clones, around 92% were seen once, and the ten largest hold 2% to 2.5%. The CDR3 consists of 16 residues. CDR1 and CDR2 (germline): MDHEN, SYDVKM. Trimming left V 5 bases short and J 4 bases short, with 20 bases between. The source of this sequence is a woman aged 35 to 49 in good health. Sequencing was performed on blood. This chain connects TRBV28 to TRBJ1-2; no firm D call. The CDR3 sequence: CASSPVGKSFPYGYTF. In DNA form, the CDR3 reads TGTGCCAGCAGTCCGGTGGGGAAGTCTTTTCCCTATGGCTACACCTTC.